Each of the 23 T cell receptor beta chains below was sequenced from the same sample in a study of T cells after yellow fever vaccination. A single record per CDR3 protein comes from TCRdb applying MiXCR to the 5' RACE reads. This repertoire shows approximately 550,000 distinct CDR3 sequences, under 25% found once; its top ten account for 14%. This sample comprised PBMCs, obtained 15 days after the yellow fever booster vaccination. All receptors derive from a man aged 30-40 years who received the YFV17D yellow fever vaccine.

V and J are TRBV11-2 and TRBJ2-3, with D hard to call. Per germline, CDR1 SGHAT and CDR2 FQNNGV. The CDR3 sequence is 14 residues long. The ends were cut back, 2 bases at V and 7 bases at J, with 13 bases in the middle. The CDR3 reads CASSLSVGPNTQYF. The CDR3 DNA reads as TGTGCCAGCAGCTTATCGGTGGGCCCAAATACGCAGTATTTT.

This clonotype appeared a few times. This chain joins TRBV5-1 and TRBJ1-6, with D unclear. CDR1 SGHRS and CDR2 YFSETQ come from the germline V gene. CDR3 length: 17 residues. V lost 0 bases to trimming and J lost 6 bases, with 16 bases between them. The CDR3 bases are TGCGCCAGCAGCTTGGTTTTAGGGTCATCACCTAATTCACCCCTCCACTTT. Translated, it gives CASSLVLGSSPNSPLHF.

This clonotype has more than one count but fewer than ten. CDR3 bases: TGTGCCAGCAGCACTCCGACAGGGGCCGGGGCTGAGCAGTTCTTC. Amino acid sequence: CASSTPTGAGAEQFF. This chain joins TRBV28 and TRBJ2-1; 8 nucleotides match TRBD1. The germline V gene has CDR1 MDHEN and CDR2 SYDVKM. The CDR3 contains 15 residues. V lost 6 bases to trimming and J lost 9 bases; unmatched junction nucleotides: 13.

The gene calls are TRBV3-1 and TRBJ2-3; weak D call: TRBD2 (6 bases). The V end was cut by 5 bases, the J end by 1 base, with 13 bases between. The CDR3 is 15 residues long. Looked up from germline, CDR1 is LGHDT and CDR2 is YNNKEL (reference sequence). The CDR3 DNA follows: TGTGCCAGCAGCTTCGGAGCGGGTCGCACAGATACGCAGTATTTT. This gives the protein CASSFGAGRTDTQYF.

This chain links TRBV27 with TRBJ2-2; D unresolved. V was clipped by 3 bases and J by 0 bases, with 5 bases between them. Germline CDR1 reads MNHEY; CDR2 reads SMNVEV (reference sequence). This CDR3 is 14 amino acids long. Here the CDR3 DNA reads TGTGCCAGCAGTTTTGAAGCGAACACCGGGGAGCTGTTTTTT. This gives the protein CASSFEANTGELFF.

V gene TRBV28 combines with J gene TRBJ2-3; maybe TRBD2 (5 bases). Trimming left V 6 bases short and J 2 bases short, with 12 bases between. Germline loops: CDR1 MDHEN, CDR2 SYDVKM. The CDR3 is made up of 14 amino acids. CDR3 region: CASSRIGDTDTQYF. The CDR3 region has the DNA TGTGCCAGCAGCCGGATCGGGGACACAGATACGCAGTATTTT.

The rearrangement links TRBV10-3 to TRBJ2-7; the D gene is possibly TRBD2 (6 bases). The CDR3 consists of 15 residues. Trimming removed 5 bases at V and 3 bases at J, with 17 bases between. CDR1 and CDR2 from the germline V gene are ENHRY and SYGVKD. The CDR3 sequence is CAISNPTGTLYEQYF. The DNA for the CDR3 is TGTGCCATCAGTAACCCAACCGGGACTCTCTACGAGCAGTACTTC.

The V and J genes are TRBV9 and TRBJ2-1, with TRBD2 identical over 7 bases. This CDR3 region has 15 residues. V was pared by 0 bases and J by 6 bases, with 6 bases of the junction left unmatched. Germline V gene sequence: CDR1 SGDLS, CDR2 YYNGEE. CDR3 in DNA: TGTGCCAGCAGCGTAGAAGTAGCTAGCGGCAATGAGCAGTTCTTC. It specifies CASSVEVASGNEQFF.

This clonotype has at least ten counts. CDR3 sequence reads: CASSLVAGEGYNEQFF. DNA of the CDR3: TGTGCCAGCAGTTTAGTAGCGGGAGAGGGTTACAATGAGCAGTTCTTC. The V and J genes are TRBV28 and TRBJ2-1, with TRBD2 identical over 9 bases. Germline V gives CDR1 MDHEN, CDR2 SYDVKM. CDR3 length equals 16 residues. The trim removed 2 bases at V and 4 bases at J, leaving 6 bases unmatched.

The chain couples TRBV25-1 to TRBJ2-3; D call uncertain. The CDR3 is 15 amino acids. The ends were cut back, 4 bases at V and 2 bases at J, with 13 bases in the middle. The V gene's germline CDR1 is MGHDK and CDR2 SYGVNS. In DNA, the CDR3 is TGTGCCAGCAGTGCCTGGCCCTCCTCCACAGATACGCAGTATTTT. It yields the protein CASSAWPSSTDTQYF.

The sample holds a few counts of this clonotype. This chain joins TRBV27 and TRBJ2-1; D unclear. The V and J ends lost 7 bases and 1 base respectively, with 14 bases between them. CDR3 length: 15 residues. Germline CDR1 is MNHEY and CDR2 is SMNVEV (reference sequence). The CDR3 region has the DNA TGTGCCAGCAAGCCTAGTGTGGCGTCCTACAATGAGCAGTTCTTC. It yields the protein CASKPSVASYNEQFF.

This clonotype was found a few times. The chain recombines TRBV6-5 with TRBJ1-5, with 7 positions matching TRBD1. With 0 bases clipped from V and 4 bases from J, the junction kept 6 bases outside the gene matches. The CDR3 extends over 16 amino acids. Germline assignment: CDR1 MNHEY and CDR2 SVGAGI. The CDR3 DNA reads TGTGCCAGCAGTTACTCAAGGGACAGTTGGAATCAGCCCCAGCATTTT. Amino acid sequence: CASSYSRDSWNQPQHF.

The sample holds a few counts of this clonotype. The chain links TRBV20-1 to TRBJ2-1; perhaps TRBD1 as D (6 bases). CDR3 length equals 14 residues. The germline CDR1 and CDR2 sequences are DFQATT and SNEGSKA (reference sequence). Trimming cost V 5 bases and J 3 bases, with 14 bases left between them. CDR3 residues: CSAATGRSYNEQFF. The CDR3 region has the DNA TGCAGTGCTGCAACAGGGCGAAGCTACAATGAGCAGTTCTTC.

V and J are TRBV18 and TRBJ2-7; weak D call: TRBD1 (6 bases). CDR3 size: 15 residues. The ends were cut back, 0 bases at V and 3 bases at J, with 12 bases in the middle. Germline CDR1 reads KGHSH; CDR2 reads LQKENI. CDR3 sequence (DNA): TGTGCCAGCTCACCACCGTCAGGGGTCGGCTACGAGCAGTACTTC. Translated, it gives CASSPPSGVGYEQYF.

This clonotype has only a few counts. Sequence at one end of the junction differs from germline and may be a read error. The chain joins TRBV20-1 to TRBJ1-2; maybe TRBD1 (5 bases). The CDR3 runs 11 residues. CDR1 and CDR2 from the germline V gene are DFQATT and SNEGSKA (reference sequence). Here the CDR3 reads CSAPSRGGFAF. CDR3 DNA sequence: TGCAGTGCCCCCAGTCGGGGGGGGTTCGCCTTC.

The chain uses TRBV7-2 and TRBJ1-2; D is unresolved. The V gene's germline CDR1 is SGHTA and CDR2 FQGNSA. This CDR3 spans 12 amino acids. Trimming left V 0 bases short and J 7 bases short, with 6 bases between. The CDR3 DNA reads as TGTGCCAGCAGCTTAGCTAGGGCTGGCTACACCTTC. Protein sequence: CASSLARAGYTF.

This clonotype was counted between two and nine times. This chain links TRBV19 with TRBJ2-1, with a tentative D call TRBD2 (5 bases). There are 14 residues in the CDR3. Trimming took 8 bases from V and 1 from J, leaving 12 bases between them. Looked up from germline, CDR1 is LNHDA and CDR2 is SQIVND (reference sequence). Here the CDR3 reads CASAPPGSYNEQFF. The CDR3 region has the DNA TGTGCCAGTGCTCCTCCGGGGTCCTACAATGAGCAGTTCTTC.

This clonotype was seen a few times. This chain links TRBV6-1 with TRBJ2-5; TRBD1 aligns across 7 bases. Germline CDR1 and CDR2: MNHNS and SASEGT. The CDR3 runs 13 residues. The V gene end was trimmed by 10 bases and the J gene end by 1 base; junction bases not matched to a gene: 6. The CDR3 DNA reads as TGTGCCAAAGGAAGGGACAGCCAAGAGACCCAGTACTTC. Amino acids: CAKGRDSQETQYF.

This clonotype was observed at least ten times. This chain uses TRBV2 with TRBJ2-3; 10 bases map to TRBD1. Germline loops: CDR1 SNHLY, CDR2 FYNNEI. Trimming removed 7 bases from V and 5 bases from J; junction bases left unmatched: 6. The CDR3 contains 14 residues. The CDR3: CASNWDRGEDTQYF. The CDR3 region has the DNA TGTGCCAGCAACTGGGACAGGGGCGAAGATACGCAGTATTTT.

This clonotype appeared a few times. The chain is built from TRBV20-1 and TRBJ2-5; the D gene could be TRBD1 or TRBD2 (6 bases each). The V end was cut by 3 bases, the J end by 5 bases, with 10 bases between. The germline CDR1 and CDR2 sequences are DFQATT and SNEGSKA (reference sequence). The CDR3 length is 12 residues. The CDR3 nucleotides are TGCAGTGCTAGTAGGGGGGTGGAGACCCAGTACTTC. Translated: CSASRGVETQYF.

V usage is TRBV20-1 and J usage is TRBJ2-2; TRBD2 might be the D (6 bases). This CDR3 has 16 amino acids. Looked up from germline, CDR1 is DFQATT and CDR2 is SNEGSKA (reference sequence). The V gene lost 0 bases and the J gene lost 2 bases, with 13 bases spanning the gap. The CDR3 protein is CSARDLAEGNTGELFF. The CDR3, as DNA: TGCAGTGCTAGAGATCTCGCGGAGGGTAACACCGGGGAGCTGTTTTTT.

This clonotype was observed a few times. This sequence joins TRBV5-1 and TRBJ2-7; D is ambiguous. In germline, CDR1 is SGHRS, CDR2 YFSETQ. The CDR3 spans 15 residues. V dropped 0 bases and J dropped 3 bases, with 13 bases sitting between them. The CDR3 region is CASSLDGTPVYEQYF. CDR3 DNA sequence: TGCGCCAGCAGCTTGGACGGTACCCCCGTCTACGAGCAGTACTTC.

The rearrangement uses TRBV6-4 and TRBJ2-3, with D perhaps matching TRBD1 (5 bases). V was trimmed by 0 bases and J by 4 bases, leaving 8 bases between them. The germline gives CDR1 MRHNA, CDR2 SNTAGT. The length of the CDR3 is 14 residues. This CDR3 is CASSDSEGADTQYF. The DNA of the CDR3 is TGTGCCAGCAGTGACTCCGAAGGGGCAGATACGCAGTATTTT.